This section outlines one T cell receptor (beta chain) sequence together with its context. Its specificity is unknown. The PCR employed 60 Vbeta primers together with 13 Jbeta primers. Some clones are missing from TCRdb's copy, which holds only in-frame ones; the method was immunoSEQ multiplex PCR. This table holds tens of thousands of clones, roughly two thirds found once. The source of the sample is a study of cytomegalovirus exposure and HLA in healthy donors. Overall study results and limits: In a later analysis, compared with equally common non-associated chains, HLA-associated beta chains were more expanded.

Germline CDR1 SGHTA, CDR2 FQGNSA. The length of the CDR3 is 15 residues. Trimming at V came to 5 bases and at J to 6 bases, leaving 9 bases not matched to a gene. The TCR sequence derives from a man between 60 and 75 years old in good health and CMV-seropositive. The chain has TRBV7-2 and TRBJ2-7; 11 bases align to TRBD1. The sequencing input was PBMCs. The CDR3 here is CASSQEPGQGGEQYF. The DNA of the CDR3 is TGTGCCAGCAGCCAGGAACCGGGACAGGGGGGCGAGCAGTACTTC. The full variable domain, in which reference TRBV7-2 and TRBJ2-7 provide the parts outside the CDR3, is GAGVSQSPSNKVTEKGKDVELRCDPISGHTALYWYRQSLGQGLEFLIYFQGNSAPDKSGLPSDRFSAERTGGSVSTLTIQRTQQEDSAVYLCASSQEPGQGGEQYFGPGTRLTVT.